The present T cell receptor (beta chain) was sequenced within a study of shared clonotypes between healthy human individuals. At the level of the study: Those who served as donors were a couple of women and a few men between the ages of 18 and 49. Overall study results and limits: Only blood underwent sampling, and tissue repertoires likely differ.

On this clone itself: Its antigen is not identified.

Each subset's genomic DNA was shared equally among a number of immunoSEQ plates. Sequenced by immunoSEQ multiplex PCR; TCRdb stores in-frame clones only, minus some. The repertoire has 450,000 to 550,000 clones, approximately 85% of them found once; the top ten carry under 15%. J lost 3 bases, V lost 4 bases, and 10 bases had no gene match. The CDR3 runs to 16 residues. The germline V gene encodes CDR1 MNHNY and CDR2 SVGAGI (reference sequence). The donor cohort consisted entirely of Caucasian adults residing in Nashville, Tennessee. The TCR sequence derives from a woman aged 35 to 49 in good health. Some clones in this sample may be carry-over from other donors' samples. Sequencing was done on a sample of PBMCs. The V and J genes are TRBV6-6 and TRBJ2-7; TRBD2 agrees at 9 bases. The CDR3 region has the DNA TGTGCCAGCAGTTCTTCATTAGCGGGAGAGCGCTACGAGCAGTACTTC. As protein: CASSSSLAGERYEQYF.